The present T cell receptor (beta chain) was sequenced within a study of cytotoxic CD8 clonotypes in ibrutinib-treated CLL. Study summary: After a median of about 62 months, 14 patients stayed remitted and around twelve progressed; responses had been partial in some 25 and complete in 2.

Depth targeted 1 in 200,000 to 1 in 1 million T cells, averaging roughly 9.3x coverage per clonotype. The method was immunoSEQ multiplex PCR; TCRdb's version includes in-frame clones alone and lacks a portion of them. The profile shows around 60,000 clones, roughly 50% of them singletons. The CDR3 covers 14 residues. CDR1 and CDR2 from the germline V gene are SGHRS and YFSETQ. Trimming took off 5 bases at V and 0 bases at J, with 11 bases between the two ends. The sequencing used PBMCs, collected after 12 months of ibrutinib treatment. The V gene is TRBV5-1, the J gene TRBJ1-1, with D unclear. The clonotype was recovered from a human donor with chronic lymphocytic leukemia. DNA of the CDR3: TGCGCCAGCAGACCCTTGGGGTTGAACACTGAAGCTTTCTTT. Its protein is CASRPLGLNTEAFF.